This entry concerns a single T cell receptor (beta chain). CDR1 is SGHRS, CDR2 YFSETQ, per germline. The ends were cut back, 1 base at V and 6 bases at J, with 14 bases in the middle. The CDR3 is 15 amino acids. This sample was included in a study of human T cells and chemical hapten exposure. The sample's time point: patch test 3, about 24 weeks after DPC sensitization. The treatment is: therapeutic diphenylcyclopropenone sensitization with weekly scalp DPC. TCRdb redid the calling of the RACE reads with MiXCR, one entry per CDR3 protein. This table holds some 62,000 distinct CDR3 sequences, more than 9.5% found once.

Sample: whole blood, taken in connection with sensitization to the hapten diphenylcyclopropenone (DPC). The V gene is TRBV5-1, the J gene TRBJ2-1, with D possibly TRBD2 on 6 matching bases. The TCR originated in a young woman with alopecia areata. Some clones in this sample may be carry-over from other donors' samples. The CDR3 protein is CASSLRWGLGNEQFF. CDR3 bases: TGCGCCAGCAGCTTGCGGTGGGGACTGGGCAATGAGCAGTTCTTC.